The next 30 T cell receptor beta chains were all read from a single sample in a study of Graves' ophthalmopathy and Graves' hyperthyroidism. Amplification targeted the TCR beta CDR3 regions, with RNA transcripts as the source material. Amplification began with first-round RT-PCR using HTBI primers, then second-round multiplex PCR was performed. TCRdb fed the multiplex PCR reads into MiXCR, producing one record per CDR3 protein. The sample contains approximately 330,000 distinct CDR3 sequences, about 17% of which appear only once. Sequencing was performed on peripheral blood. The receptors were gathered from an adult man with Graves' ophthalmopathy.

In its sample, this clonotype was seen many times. The CDR3 region has the DNA TGTGCCTGTCGGCTAGCGGGAGTAAAAGAGACCCAGTACTTC. Protein sequence: CACRLAGVKETQYF. The rearrangement uses TRBV30 and TRBJ2-5; 10 positions agree with TRBD2. The CDR3 is made up of 14 amino acids. CDR1 GTSNPN and CDR2 SVGIG come from the germline V gene (reference sequence). The trim removed 6 bases at V and 3 bases at J, leaving 7 bases unmatched. Full variable domain (rest looked up from reference TRBV30 and TRBJ2-5): SQTIHQWPATLVQPVGSPLSLECTVEGTSNPNLYWYRQAAGRGLQLLFYSVGIGQISSEVPQNLSASRPQDRQFILSSKKLLLSDSGFYLCACRLAGVKETQYFGPGTRLLVL.

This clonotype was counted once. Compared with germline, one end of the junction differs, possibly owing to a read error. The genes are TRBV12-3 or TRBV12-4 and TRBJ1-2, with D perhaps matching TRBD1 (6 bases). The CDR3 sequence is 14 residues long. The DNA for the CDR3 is TGTGCCAGCAGTTTAGTAGGGGGGTTTGGAGGCTACATCTTC. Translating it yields CASSLVGGFGGYIF.

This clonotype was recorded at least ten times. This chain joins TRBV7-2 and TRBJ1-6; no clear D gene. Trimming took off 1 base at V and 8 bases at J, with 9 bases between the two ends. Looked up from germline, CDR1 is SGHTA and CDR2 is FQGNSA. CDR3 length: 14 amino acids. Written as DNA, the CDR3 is TGTGCCAGCAGCTTAGGCGGTCGGGATTCACCCCTCCACTTT. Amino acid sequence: CASSLGGRDSPLHF.

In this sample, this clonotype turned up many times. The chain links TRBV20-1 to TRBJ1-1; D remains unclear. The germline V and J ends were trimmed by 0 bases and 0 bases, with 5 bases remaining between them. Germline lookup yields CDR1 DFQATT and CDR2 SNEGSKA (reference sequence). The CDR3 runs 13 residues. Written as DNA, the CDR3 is TGCAGTGCTAGAGAATCTATGAACACTGAAGCTTTCTTT. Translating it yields CSARESMNTEAFF.

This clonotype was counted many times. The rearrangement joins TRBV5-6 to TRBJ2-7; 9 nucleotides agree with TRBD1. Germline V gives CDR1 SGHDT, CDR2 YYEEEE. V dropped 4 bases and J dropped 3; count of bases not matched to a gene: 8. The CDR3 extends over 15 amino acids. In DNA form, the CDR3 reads TGTGCCAGCAGCCATACCGGGACAGGGAACTACGAGCAGTACTTC. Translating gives CASSHTGTGNYEQYF.

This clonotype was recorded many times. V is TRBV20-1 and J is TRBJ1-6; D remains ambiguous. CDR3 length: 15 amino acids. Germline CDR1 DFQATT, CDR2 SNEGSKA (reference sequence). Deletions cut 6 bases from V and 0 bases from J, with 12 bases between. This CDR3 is CSAADVASYNSPLHF. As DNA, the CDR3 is TGCAGTGCCGCGGACGTTGCCTCCTATAATTCACCCCTCCACTTT.

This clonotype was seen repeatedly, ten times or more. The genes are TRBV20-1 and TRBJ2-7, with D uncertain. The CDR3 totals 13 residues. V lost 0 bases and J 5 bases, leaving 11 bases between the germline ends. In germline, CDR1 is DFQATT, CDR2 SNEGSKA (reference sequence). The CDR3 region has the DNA TGCAGTGCTAGAGATGGCTCAAGGGACGAGCAGTACTTC. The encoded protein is CSARDGSRDEQYF.

CDR3 residues: CSARDPPLVEQYF. Written as DNA, the CDR3 is TGCAGTGCTAGAGATCCCCCCTTAGTTGAGCAGTACTTC. The V and J genes are TRBV20-1 and TRBJ2-7; D unclear. CDR1 and CDR2 (germline): DFQATT, SNEGSKA (reference sequence). The CDR3 length is 13 residues. V was clipped by 0 bases and J by 7 bases, with 13 bases between them.

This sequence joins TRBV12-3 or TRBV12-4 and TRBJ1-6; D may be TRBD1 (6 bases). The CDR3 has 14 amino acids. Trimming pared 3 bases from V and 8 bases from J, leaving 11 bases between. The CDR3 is CASSFGGLDSPLHF. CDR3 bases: TGTGCCAGCAGTTTCGGGGGGCTTGATTCACCCCTCCACTTT.

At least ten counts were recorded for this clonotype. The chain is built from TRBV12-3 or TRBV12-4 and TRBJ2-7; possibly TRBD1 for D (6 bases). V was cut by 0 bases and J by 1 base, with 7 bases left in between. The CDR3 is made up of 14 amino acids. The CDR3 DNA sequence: TGTGCCAGCAGTTTAGCAGGGGGATCCTACGAGCAGTACTTC. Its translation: CASSLAGGSYEQYF.

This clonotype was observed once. The CDR3 region is CASSIIGTGFNQPQHF. The CDR3 DNA sequence: TGTGCCAGCAGTATAATCGGGACAGGCTTCAATCAGCCCCAGCATTTT. This sequence joins TRBV12-3 or TRBV12-4 and TRBJ1-5; TRBD1 matches 8 bases. The CDR3 is 16 residues long. The junction had 9 bases not matched to a gene; V was cut back by 5 bases and J by 3 bases.

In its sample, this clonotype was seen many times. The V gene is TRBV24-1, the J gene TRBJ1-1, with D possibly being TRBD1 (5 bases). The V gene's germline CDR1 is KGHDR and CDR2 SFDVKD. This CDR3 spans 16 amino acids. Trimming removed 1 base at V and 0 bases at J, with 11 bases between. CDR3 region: CATSDLDRLMNTEAFF. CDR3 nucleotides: TGTGCCACCAGTGATTTAGACAGATTAATGAACACTGAAGCTTTCTTT.

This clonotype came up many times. This chain's CDR3 is CASRPLPGQPYTGELFF. CDR3 sequence (DNA): TGCGCCAGCAGACCCCTACCGGGACAGCCATACACCGGGGAGCTGTTTTTT. The genes are TRBV5-1 and TRBJ2-2; 7 bases fit TRBD1. Germline trimming cut 5 bases from V and 3 bases from J; bases unmatched to any gene: 13. Germline values: CDR1 SGHRS, CDR2 YFSETQ. The CDR3 consists of 17 residues.

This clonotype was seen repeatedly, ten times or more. The CDR3: CASSYGGGRSREQYF. For the CDR3, the DNA is TGTGCCAGCAGTTACGGGGGCGGGAGATCGAGAGAGCAGTACTTC. The chain carries TRBV6-5 and TRBJ2-7; weak D call: TRBD2 (7 bases). CDR3 length: 15 amino acids. CDR1 MNHEY and CDR2 SVGAGI come from the germline V gene. V lost 2 bases, J lost 7 bases, and 18 bases lay in between.

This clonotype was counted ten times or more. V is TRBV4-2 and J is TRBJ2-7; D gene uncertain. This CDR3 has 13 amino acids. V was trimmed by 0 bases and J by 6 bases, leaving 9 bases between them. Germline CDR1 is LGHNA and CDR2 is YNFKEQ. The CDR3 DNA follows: TGTGCCAGCAGCCAAGATTTTTTGGGCGAGCAGTACTTC. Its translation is CASSQDFLGEQYF.

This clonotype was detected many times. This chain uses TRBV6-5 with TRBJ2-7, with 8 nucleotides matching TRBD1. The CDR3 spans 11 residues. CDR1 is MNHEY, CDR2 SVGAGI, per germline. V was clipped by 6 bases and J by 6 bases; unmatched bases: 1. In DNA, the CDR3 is TGTGCCAGCAGACAGGGGGGCGAGCAGTACTTC. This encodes CASRQGGEQYF.

The CDR3 reads CAWNGSGNTIYF. The CDR3 DNA sequence: TGTGCCTGGAACGGTTCTGGAAACACCATATATTTT. V is TRBV30 and J is TRBJ1-3; the D is unclear. CDR1 is GTSNPN, CDR2 SVGIG, per germline (reference sequence). This CDR3 is built from 12 residues. V was trimmed by 4 bases and J by 1 base, leaving 5 bases between them.

CDR3 residues: CSASLTWASGYYEQYF. CDR3 nucleotide sequence: TGCAGTGCTAGCCTCACATGGGCTAGCGGATACTACGAGCAGTACTTC. The chain is built from TRBV20-1 and TRBJ2-7; TRBD2 aligns across 7 bases. Trimming removed 3 bases from V and 3 bases from J; junction bases left unmatched: 14. This CDR3 comprises 16 residues. Germline V lookup: CDR1 DFQATT, CDR2 SNEGSKA (reference sequence).

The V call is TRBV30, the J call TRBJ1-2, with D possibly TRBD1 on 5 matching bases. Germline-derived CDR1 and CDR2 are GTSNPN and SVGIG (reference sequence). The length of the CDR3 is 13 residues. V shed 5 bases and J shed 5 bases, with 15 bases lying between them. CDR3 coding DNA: TGTGCCTGGGGGGCCCCGGGGGAGTATGGCTACACCTTC. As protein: CAWGAPGEYGYTF.

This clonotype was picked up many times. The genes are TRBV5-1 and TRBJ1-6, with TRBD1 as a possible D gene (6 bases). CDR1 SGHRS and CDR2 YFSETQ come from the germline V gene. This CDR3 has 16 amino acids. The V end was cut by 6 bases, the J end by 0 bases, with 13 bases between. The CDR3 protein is CASTRGVSSYNSPLHF. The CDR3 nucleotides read TGCGCCAGCACCAGGGGTGTAAGCTCCTATAATTCACCCCTCCACTTT.

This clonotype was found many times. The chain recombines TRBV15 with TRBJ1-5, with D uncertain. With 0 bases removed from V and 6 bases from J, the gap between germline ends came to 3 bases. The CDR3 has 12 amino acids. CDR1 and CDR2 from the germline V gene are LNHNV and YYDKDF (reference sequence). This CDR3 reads CATSRDAQPQHF. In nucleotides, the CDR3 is TGTGCCACCAGCAGAGATGCTCAGCCCCAGCATTTT.

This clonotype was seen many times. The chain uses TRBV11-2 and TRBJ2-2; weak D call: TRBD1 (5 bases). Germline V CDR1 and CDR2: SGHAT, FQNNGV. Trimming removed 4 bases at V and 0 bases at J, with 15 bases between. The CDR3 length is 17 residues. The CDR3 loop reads CASSYTRTPANTGELFF. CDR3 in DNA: TGTGCCAGCAGCTACACTCGGACACCCGCGAACACCGGGGAGCTGTTTTTT.

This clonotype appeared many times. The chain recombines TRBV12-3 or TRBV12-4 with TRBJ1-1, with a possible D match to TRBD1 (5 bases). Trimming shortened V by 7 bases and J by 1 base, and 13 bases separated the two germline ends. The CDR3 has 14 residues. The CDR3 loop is CASNPRQRNTEAFF. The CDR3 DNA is TGTGCCAGCAACCCAAGACAGAGGAACACTGAAGCTTTCTTT.

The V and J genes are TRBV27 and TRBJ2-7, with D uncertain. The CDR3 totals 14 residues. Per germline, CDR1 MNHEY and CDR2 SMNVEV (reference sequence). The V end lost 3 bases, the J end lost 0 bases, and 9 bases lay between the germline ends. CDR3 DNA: TGTGCCAGCAGTTTTGGAGTGAGCTCCTACGAGCAGTACTTC. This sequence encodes CASSFGVSSYEQYF.

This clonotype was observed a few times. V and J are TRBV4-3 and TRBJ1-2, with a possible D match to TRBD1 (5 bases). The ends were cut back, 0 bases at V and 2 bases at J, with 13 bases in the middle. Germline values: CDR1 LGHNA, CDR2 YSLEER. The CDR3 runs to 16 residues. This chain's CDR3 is CASSQDSGGANYGYTF. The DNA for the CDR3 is TGCGCCAGCAGCCAAGATTCGGGGGGTGCCAACTATGGCTACACCTTC.

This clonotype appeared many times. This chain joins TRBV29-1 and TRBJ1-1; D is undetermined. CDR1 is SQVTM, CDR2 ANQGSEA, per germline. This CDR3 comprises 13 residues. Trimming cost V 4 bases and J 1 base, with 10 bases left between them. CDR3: CSVVGSGNTEAFF. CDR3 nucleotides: TGCAGCGTTGTGGGGTCGGGGAACACTGAAGCTTTCTTT.

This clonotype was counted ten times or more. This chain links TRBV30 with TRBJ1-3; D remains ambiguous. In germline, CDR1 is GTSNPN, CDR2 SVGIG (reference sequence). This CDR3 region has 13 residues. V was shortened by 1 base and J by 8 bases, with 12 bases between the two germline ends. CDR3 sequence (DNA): TGTGCCTGGAGTGATGGCACCGGCCACACCATATATTTT. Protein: CAWSDGTGHTIYF.

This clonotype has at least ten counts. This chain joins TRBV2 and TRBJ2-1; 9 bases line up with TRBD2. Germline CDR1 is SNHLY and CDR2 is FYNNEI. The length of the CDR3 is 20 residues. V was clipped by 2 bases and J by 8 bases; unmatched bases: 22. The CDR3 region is CASSEFGLAPLVAGSHEQFF. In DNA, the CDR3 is TGTGCCAGCAGTGAATTCGGACTAGCGCCCCTGGTCGCCGGAAGTCATGAGCAGTTCTTC. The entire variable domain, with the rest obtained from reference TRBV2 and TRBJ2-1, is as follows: EPEVTQTPSHQVTQMGQEVILRCVPISNHLYFYWYRQILGQKVEFLVSFYNNEISEKSEIFDDQFSVERPDGSNFTLKIRSTKLEDSAMYFCASSEFGLAPLVAGSHEQFFGPGTRLTVL.

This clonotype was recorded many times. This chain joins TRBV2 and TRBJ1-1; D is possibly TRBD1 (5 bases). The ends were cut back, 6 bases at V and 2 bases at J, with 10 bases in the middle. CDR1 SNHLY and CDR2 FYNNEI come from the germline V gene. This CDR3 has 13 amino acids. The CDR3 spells CASRRQPNTEAFF. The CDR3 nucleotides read TGTGCCAGCAGGCGACAGCCCAACACTGAAGCTTTCTTT.

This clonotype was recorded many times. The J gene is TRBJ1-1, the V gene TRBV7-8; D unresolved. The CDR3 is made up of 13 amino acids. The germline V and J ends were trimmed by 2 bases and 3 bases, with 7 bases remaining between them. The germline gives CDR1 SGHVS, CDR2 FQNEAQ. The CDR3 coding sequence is TGTGCCAGCAGCTTACTGATGTACACTGAAGCTTTCTTT. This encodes CASSLLMYTEAFF.